These 29 T cell receptor beta chains share one sample of origin, sequenced in a study of T cell clonality in common variable immunodeficiency. Here immunoSEQ multiplex PCR was the method, and the copy in TCRdb shows in-frame clones only, minus some. This sample comprises roughly 34,000 clones, none seen once only. The sample taken for sequencing was peripheral blood mononuclear cells. The receptors come from a person aged 18-69 years in good health.

At least ten counts were recorded for this clone. The CDR3 end falls 3 residues outside the read, so it is completed with the germline J gene. J is TRBJ1-1 and V is TRBV4-1; D unresolved. Germline V CDR1 and CDR2: MGHRA, YSYEKL. V dropped 0 bases and J dropped 5 bases, with 16 bases sitting between them. This CDR3 has 16 amino acids. The CDR3 region is CASSQDRGYSGTEAFF. The part of the CDR3 DNA that was read is TGCGCCAGCAGCCAAGATCGAGGGTACAGCGGAACTGAA.

This clone appeared many times. Read sequence stops 3 residues before the CDR3 end, and the germline J gene provides the missing end. The chain uses TRBV19 and TRBJ2-7; D is unresolved. The CDR3 consists of 13 residues. V lost 1 base and J 2 bases, leaving 6 bases between the germline ends. CDR1 and CDR2 from the germline V gene are LNHDA and SQIVND (reference sequence). The part of the CDR3 DNA that was read is TGTGCCAGTAGTATAGGACAACCCTACGAG. Protein sequence: CASSIGQPYE. The whole CDR3 reads CASSIGQPYEQYF.

In its sample, this clone ranks as medium-sized (0.01 to 0.1%). CDR3 in amino acids: CASSYFGTTQETQYF. The part of the CDR3 DNA that was read is TGTGCCAGCAGTTACTTCGGGACTACCCAAGAGACC. The V call is TRBV6-2 or TRBV6-3, the J call TRBJ2-5; TRBD2 agrees at 7 bases. The CDR3 end falls 3 residues outside the read, so it is completed with the germline J gene. The CDR3 totals 15 residues. From germline, CDR1 is MNHEY and CDR2 SVGEGT. Trimming cost V 1 base and J 1 base; bases outside gene matches: 3.

This clone was counted at least ten times. CDR3 residues: CSARRQEHGELFF. The sequenced part of the CDR3 DNA is TGCAGTGCTAGAAGACAGGAACACGGGGAG. The V and J genes are TRBV20-1 and TRBJ2-2; weak D call: TRBD1 (6 bases). The read finishes 3 residues shy of the CDR3 end, and the germline J gene is used to complete it. Trimming left V 2 bases short and J 7 bases short, with 11 bases between. This CDR3 contains 13 residues. Per germline, CDR1 DFQATT and CDR2 SNEGSKA (reference sequence).

This clone was seen ten or more times. CDR3 amino acids: CASRGSGQGYSPLHF. Partial CDR3 DNA: TGTGCCAGCAGGGGTTCGGGACAGGGGTATTCACCC. The chain recombines TRBV9 with TRBJ1-6, with 10 bases identical to TRBD1. From the germline J gene comes the end of the CDR3, since the read stops 3 residues before it. V lost 5 bases to trimming and J lost 8 bases; unmatched junction nucleotides: 7. Germline V gene sequence: CDR1 SGDLS, CDR2 YYNGEE. The CDR3 has 15 residues.

This clone was counted ten times or more. Coverage ceases 3 residues before the CDR3 finishes, and the germline J gene fills in the end. This chain connects TRBV7-2 to TRBJ2-7; D uncertain. The CDR3 runs to 12 residues. From germline, CDR1 is SGHTA and CDR2 FQGNSA. V dropped 2 bases and J dropped 6 bases, with 8 bases sitting between them. The sequenced part of the CDR3 DNA is TGTGCCAGCAGCTTACCCCCCCTCGAG. Translated, it gives CASSLPPLE. The complete CDR3 protein is CASSLPPLEQYF.

This clone was counted many times. The read ends 3 residues shy of where the CDR3 ends; the end is completed using the germline J gene. The V and J genes are TRBV9 and TRBJ1-2, with D perhaps TRBD1 (6 bases). Germline CDR1 SGDLS, CDR2 YYNGEE. Trimming removed 4 bases from V and 4 bases from J, with 14 bases in between. The CDR3 runs 14 residues. The CDR3 spells CASSPTGKGYGYTF. The covered CDR3 bases are TGTGCCAGCAGCCCGACAGGTAAGGGCTATGGC. The entire variable domain, with the rest obtained from reference TRBV9 and TRBJ1-2, is as follows: DSGVTQTPKHLITATGQRVTLRCSPRSGDLSVYWYQQSLDQGLQFLIQYYNGEERAKGNILERFSAQQFPDLHSELNLSSLELGDSALYFCASSPTGKGYGYTFGSGTRLTVV.

This clone was recorded many times. The read halts 3 residues ahead of the CDR3 end, with the missing end drawn from the germline J gene. The chain employs TRBV20-1 and TRBJ2-3, with D possibly matching TRBD1 (5 bases). The germline V and J ends were trimmed by 6 bases and 3 bases, with 16 bases remaining between them. The CDR3 sequence is 14 residues long. Per the germline V gene, CDR1 is DFQATT and CDR2 is SNEGSKA (reference sequence). The part of the CDR3 DNA that was read is TGCAGTGCAACGAGGCAGGGCGTTACAGATACG. Translated, it gives CSATRQGVTDT. The entire CDR3 protein reads CSATRQGVTDTQYF.

This clone was seen ten or more times. The CDR3 DNA, read in part, is TGCAGTGCTAGAGGAACAGGGACTAGCGGATACACAGATACG. This translates into CSARGTGTSGYTDT. The complete CDR3 protein is CSARGTGTSGYTDTQYF. This chain joins TRBV20-1 and TRBJ2-3, with TRBD2 matching 11 bases. The read falls 3 residues short of the CDR3 end, and the missing part is taken from the germline J gene. This CDR3 contains 17 residues. Trimming at V came to 1 base and at J to 2 bases, leaving 8 bases not matched to a gene. CDR1 is DFQATT, CDR2 SNEGSKA, per germline (reference sequence).

The table lists this clone with many counts. The read is 3 residues too short to cover the CDR3 end, so that end is filled in from the germline J gene. The chain recombines TRBV7-6 with TRBJ2-3, with 7 bases fitting TRBD2. The germline gives CDR1 SGHVS, CDR2 FNYEAQ. This CDR3 has 15 amino acids. Trimming cost V 3 bases and J 6 bases; bases outside gene matches: 9. CDR3 residues: CASSFIGQGGDTQYF. CDR3 DNA, as far as it was read: TGTGCCAGCAGCTTCATAGGCCAGGGAGGGGATACG.

This clone was picked up many times. The sequenced fragment ends 3 residues before the CDR3 boundary, so the rest is inferred from the germline J gene. This chain links TRBV12-5 with TRBJ1-3; TRBD1 might be the D (6 bases). The V and J ends lost 3 bases and 4 bases respectively, with 10 bases between them. The CDR3 length is 14 residues. Per the germline V gene, CDR1 is LGHNT and CDR2 is FRNRAP. The DNA read from the CDR3 is TGTGCTAGTGGTTTTGGGGGCCCCGGAAACACC. It yields the protein CASGFGGPGNT. The full CDR3 protein reads CASGFGGPGNTIYF. Complete variable domain (other parts from reference TRBV12-5 and TRBJ1-3): DARVTQTPRHKVTEMGQEVTMRCQPILGHNTVFWYRQTMMQGLELLAYFRNRAPLDDSGMPKDRFSAEMPDATLATLKIQPSEPRDSAVYFCASGFGGPGNTIYFGEGSWLTVV.

This clone was counted at least ten times. The CDR3 end falls 3 residues outside the read, so it is completed with the germline J gene. The rearrangement uses TRBV5-4 and TRBJ1-1; unclear D gene. Trimming shortened V by 1 base and J by 3 bases, and 16 bases separated the two germline ends. The CDR3 runs to 16 residues. Germline CDR1 reads SGHNT; CDR2 reads YYREEE (reference sequence). The chain's CDR3 is CASSLNDRGGYTEAFF. The sequenced part of the CDR3 DNA is TGTGCCAGCAGCTTGAACGATCGGGGTGGGTACACTGAA.

In this sample, this clone turned up many times. The sequenced fragment ends 3 residues before the CDR3 boundary, so the rest is inferred from the germline J gene. The V call is TRBV7-2, the J call TRBJ1-1, with D possibly matching TRBD1 (5 bases). Germline CDR1 reads SGHTA; CDR2 reads FQGNSA. CDR3 size: 15 residues. Trimming removed 5 bases from V and 3 bases from J, with 16 bases in between. The CDR3 is CASSPRDLTYTEAFF. CDR3 bases read: TGTGCCAGCAGCCCCCGGGACTTAACTTACACTGAA.

This clone has at least ten counts. CDR3 residues: CASRTGPGELFF. Partial CDR3 DNA: TGCGCCAGCCGGACAGGGCCCGGGGAG. This chain uses TRBV4-1 with TRBJ2-2, with 8 positions matching TRBD1. The read ends 3 residues before the CDR3 terminus; that terminus is restored from the germline J gene. With V trimmed by 8 bases and J by 6 bases, 2 bases remained unmatched. The CDR3 covers 12 residues. Germline loops: CDR1 MGHRA, CDR2 YSYEKL.

This clone was seen ten or more times. Coverage ceases 3 residues before the CDR3 finishes, and the germline J gene fills in the end. The chain uses TRBV7-2 and TRBJ1-2; 8 bases are shared with TRBD1. Germline V gene lookup returns CDR1 SGHTA and CDR2 FQGNSA. CDR3 length: 15 residues. This CDR3 reads CASSFTGGSTGGYTF. The sequenced part of the CDR3 DNA is TGTGCCAGCAGCTTCACAGGGGGAAGTACGGGGGGC.

This clone was recorded many times. The read terminates 3 residues ahead of where the CDR3 ends, so the germline J gene completes it. The chain carries TRBV20-1 and TRBJ2-1, with 9 bases aligning to TRBD2. This CDR3 contains 17 residues. Germline lookup yields CDR1 DFQATT and CDR2 SNEGSKA (reference sequence). The J segment lost 1 base and the V segment lost 1 base, leaving 8 bases of the junction unmatched. The CDR3 is CSARATSGKHSYNEQFF. Incomplete CDR3 DNA: TGCAGTGCTAGAGCGACTAGCGGCAAGCATTCCTACAATGAG.

This clone was recorded at least ten times. The DNA ends 3 residues before the CDR3 does, and the rest of the CDR3 is filled in from the germline J gene. J is TRBJ2-3 and V is TRBV7-8, with 11 bases identical to TRBD2. Germline V gene data show CDR1 as SGHVS and CDR2 as FQNEAQ. The V gene end was trimmed by 5 bases and the J gene end by 1 base; junction bases not matched to a gene: 5. CDR3 length equals 16 residues. CDR3 bases read: TGTGCCAGCAGCAAACTAGCGGGAGTGGGCACAGATACG. Its translation: CASSKLAGVGTDT. From start to end, the CDR3 is CASSKLAGVGTDTQYF.

This clone has at least ten counts. With the read ending 3 residues before the CDR3 end, the germline J gene is used to fill in that end. The chain uses TRBV2 and TRBJ1-1; 7 nucleotides align to TRBD1. J lost 7 bases, V lost 1 base, and 9 bases had no gene match. The CDR3 covers 15 residues. Germline V gene sequence: CDR1 SNHLY, CDR2 FYNNEI. The sequenced part of the CDR3 DNA is TGTGCCAGCAGTGAAGTGGGGGACAGTTCGGGTGAA. It translates to CASSEVGDSSGE. The complete CDR3 protein is CASSEVGDSSGEAFF.

This clone was recorded at least ten times. A read error may account for a junction end that differs from germline. The read ends 3 residues before the CDR3 terminus; that terminus is restored from the germline J gene. Other DNA variants within this sample encode the same CDR3. This sequence joins TRBV5-4 and TRBJ1-2, with D uncertain. Germline V gene lookup returns CDR1 SGHNT and CDR2 YYREEE (reference sequence). The CDR3 is 13 amino acids. CDR3 region: CASSIDTVYGYTF. The CDR3 DNA, read in part, is TGTGCTAGCAGCATTGACACCGTCTATGGC.

In its sample, this clone was seen many times. One end of the junction does not line up with germline, which may come from a read error. Read coverage stops 3 residues before the CDR3 terminus; the germline J gene supplies the remainder. The genes are TRBV12-3 or TRBV12-4 and TRBJ1-2, with D unresolved. The CDR3 covers 13 residues. The CDR3 loop is CASSLGLNYGYTF. The covered CDR3 bases are TGTGCCAGCAGCTTAGGTCTCAACTATGGC.

This clone was recorded at least ten times. The sequence runs out 3 residues before the end of the CDR3; the remainder is reconstructed from the germline J gene. This chain uses TRBV5-1 with TRBJ1-1; no clear D. CDR1 is SGHRS and CDR2 is YFSETQ in the germline V gene. With 0 bases removed from V and 1 base from J, the gap between germline ends came to 7 bases. CDR3 length: 14 residues. CDR3 protein: CASSLGPRNTEAFF. The covered CDR3 bases are TGCGCCAGCAGCTTGGGTCCTCGGAACACTGAA.

This clone was counted many times. Read data end 3 residues before the CDR3 end; the end is taken from the germline J gene. V gene TRBV7-6 combines with J gene TRBJ2-3, with 7 bases matching TRBD1. V shed 5 bases, J shed 3 bases, and the junction held 11 bases outside the gene matches. The CDR3 length is 16 residues. Germline CDR1 SGHVS, CDR2 FNYEAQ. The DNA read from the CDR3 is TGTGCCAGCAGCCTAAAACAGGGGATTTGGACAGATACG. Translating gives CASSLKQGIWTDT. From start to end, the CDR3 is CASSLKQGIWTDTQYF.

Many counts were recorded for this clone. The read ends 3 residues shy of where the CDR3 ends; the end is completed using the germline J gene. The chain employs TRBV7-2 and TRBJ2-2, with D perhaps matching TRBD2 (6 bases). Trimming stripped 5 bases from V and 7 bases from J, with 11 bases between. This CDR3 region has 13 residues. Germline V lookup: CDR1 SGHTA, CDR2 FQGNSA. CDR3 sequence: CASSRRGLGELFF. CDR3 DNA, as far as it was read: TGTGCCAGCAGCCGGCGGGGCCTCGGGGAG.

This clone was observed at least ten times. CDR3 protein: CSFRIPLGHEQFF. The covered CDR3 bases are TGCAGTTTTCGGATACCACTGGGGCATGAG. The chain uses TRBV20-1 and TRBJ2-1; possibly TRBD1 for D (5 bases). The CDR3 end falls 3 residues outside the read, so it is completed with the germline J gene. CDR1 and CDR2 from the germline V gene are DFQATT and SNEGSKA (reference sequence). Between the trimmed V and J ends, which lost 8 bases and 8 bases, there was a span of 19 bases. There are 13 residues in the CDR3.

This clone was recorded at least ten times. The sequenced fragment ends 3 residues before the CDR3 boundary, so the rest is inferred from the germline J gene. V usage is TRBV7-2 and J usage is TRBJ2-3; 9 bases align to TRBD2. The CDR3 totals 15 residues. Germline CDR1 SGHTA, CDR2 FQGNSA. The V and J ends lost 3 bases and 4 bases, in that order; junction bases with no gene match: 5. CDR3 amino acids: CASSFLAGGPDTQYF. The sequenced part of the CDR3 DNA is TGTGCCAGCAGCTTTCTTGCGGGGGGGCCAGATACG.

This clone appeared many times. Read data end 3 residues before the CDR3 end; the end is taken from the germline J gene. V is TRBV6-4 and J is TRBJ2-2; D not certain. This CDR3 has 13 residues. Per the germline V gene, CDR1 is MRHNA and CDR2 is SNTAGT. Trimming took 0 bases from V and 4 from J, leaving 3 bases between them. The part of the CDR3 DNA that was read is TGTGCCAGCAGTGACTCTAGCACCGGGGAG. Its protein product is CASSDSSTGE. In full, the CDR3 is CASSDSSTGELFF.

This clone occurred many times. The observed sequence ends 3 residues before the CDR3 terminus, with the missing tail filled in from the germline J gene. The chain has TRBV2 and TRBJ1-6, with TRBD1 identical over 7 bases. This CDR3 comprises 16 residues. CDR1 and CDR2 (germline): SNHLY, FYNNEI. V shed 5 bases, J shed 10 bases, and the junction held 14 bases outside the gene matches. The DNA read from the CDR3 is TGTGCCAGCAGTACGGACAGGTTAAGGGTTGGATCACCC. The encoded protein is CASSTDRLRVGSP. The full CDR3 protein is CASSTDRLRVGSPLHF. Based on the CDR3 plus reference TRBV2 and TRBJ1-6, the full variable domain is EPEVTQTPSHQVTQMGQEVILRCVPISNHLYFYWYRQILGQKVEFLVSFYNNEISEKSEIFDDQFSVERPDGSNFTLKIRSTKLEDSAMYFCASSTDRLRVGSPLHFGNGTRLTVT.

The sample holds many counts of this clone. The read falls 3 residues short of the CDR3 end, and the missing part is taken from the germline J gene. The chain uses TRBV30 and TRBJ2-2, with D perhaps TRBD1 (6 bases). The germline CDR1 and CDR2 sequences are GTSNPN and SVGIG (reference sequence). This CDR3 has 13 amino acids. Trimming took off 8 bases at V and 0 bases at J, with 10 bases between the two ends. The CDR3 sequence is CAVDRTNTGELFF. Incomplete CDR3 DNA: TGTGCCGTCGACAGGACGAACACCGGGGAG.

This clone was found many times. The observed sequence ends 3 residues before the CDR3 terminus, with the missing tail filled in from the germline J gene. V gene TRBV10-3 combines with J gene TRBJ2-4; 7 positions match TRBD2. The CDR3 length is 15 residues. Germline V gives CDR1 ENHRY, CDR2 SYGVKD. V lost 0 bases, J lost 6 bases, and 5 bases stayed unmatched. The CDR3 reads CAISESGGGRNIQYF. The CDR3 DNA, read in part, is TGTGCCATCAGTGAGTCCGGCGGGGGAAGAAACATT.